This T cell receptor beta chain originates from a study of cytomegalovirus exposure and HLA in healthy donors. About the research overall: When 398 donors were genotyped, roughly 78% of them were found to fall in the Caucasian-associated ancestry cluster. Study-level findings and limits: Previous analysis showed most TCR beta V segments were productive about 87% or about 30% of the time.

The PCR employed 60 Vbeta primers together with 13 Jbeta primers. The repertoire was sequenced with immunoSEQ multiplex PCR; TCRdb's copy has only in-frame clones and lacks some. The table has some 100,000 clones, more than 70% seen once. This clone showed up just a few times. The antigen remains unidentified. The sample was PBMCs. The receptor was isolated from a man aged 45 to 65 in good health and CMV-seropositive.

The CDR3 nucleotides are TGTGCCAGCAGCATGGACAGGGATGGGGAGACCCAGTACTTC. Translating it yields CASSMDRDGETQYF. The rearrangement joins TRBV7-2 to TRBJ2-5, with 8 bases that match TRBD1. The germline V gene encodes CDR1 SGHTA and CDR2 FQGNSA. The trim removed 5 bases at V and 5 bases at J, leaving 7 bases unmatched. The length of the CDR3 is 14 residues.